The clone carrying this T cell receptor (beta chain) occurred many times. What it recognizes is unknown. V was trimmed by 3 bases and J by 4 bases, leaving 13 bases between them. The germline V gene has CDR1 SGHTA and CDR2 FQGNSA. The CDR3 contains 15 residues. Breast cancer patients provided tissue from their axillary draining lymph nodes. This sample is part of a study of breast tumors, draining lymph nodes, adjacent tissues. Broader study findings: Compared with lymph nodes, tumors were less diverse; compared with nontumor tissue, more.

TCRdb redid the calling of the multiplex PCR reads with MiXCR, one entry per CDR3 protein. The data contain around 130,000 distinct CDR3 sequences, less than 20% of them singletons. The chain is built from TRBV7-2 and TRBJ2-1; D assignment may be TRBD1 or TRBD2 (5 bases each). The material sequenced was axillary lymph node tissue. The receptor was derived from a female donor with breast cancer. Some clones in this sample may be carry-over from other donors' samples. The CDR3: CASSLGLGSYNEQFF. The CDR3 DNA sequence: TGTGCCAGCAGCTTGGGGCTAGGGAGTTACAATGAGCAGTTCTTC.